This T cell receptor (beta chain) was obtained from a study of CD8+ T cells in alopecia areata. Study in general: Administration of oral tofacitinib to treated patients was at 5 to 10 mg twice daily. Study results and limitations: Tofacitinib yielded significantly lower scalp clonality and fewer expanded CD8+ clones among the top 100. Scalp lesions, especially in alopecia totalis/universalis, had higher clonality than normal scalp.

CDR3 length: 12 amino acids. V lost 0 bases, J lost 4 bases, and 4 bases lay in between. Germline CDR1 and CDR2: SGHDT and YYEEEE. RNA, once extracted, was reverse transcribed into cDNA for use as the sequencing template. Data came from immunoSEQ multiplex PCR; TCRdb stores just in-frame clones and leaves some out. The sample lists fewer than 150,000 clones; roughly four fifths were seen once. Turning to this clone: What it recognizes is unknown.

The sample's treatment: oral pan-JAK inhibitor, 5-10 mg twice daily. The sequence came from a human donor with alopecia areata. The source material was CD8+ T cells sorted from blood, sampled at week 4, from a patient treated with tofacitinib. This chain connects TRBV5-6 to TRBJ1-2; D call uncertain. The CDR3 protein is CASSLGAYGYTF. DNA of the CDR3: TGTGCCAGCAGCTTGGGGGCCTATGGCTACACCTTC. The entire variable domain, with the rest obtained from reference TRBV5-6 and TRBJ1-2, is as follows: DAGVTQSPTHLIKTRGQQVTLRCSPKSGHDTVSWYQQALGQGPQFIFQYYEEEERQRGNFPDRFSGHQFPNYSSELNVNALLLGDSALYLCASSLGAYGYTFGSGTRLTVV.